This T cell receptor beta chain was captured by sequencing in a study of blood T cells in healthy people across ages. Germline CDR1 and CDR2: SQVTM and ANQGSEA. This CDR3 has 12 residues. Sample-barcoded 5' priming and a J-beta primer mix drove a second PCR of roughly 6 to 12 cycles. Each cDNA molecule was tagged by a template-switch adaptor that had 12 random nucleotides. Each sample provided no less than 2.5 million CDR3-containing paired-end reads. TCRdb redid the calling of the 5' RACE reads with MiXCR, one entry per CDR3 protein. The table shows under 1,100,000 distinct CDR3 sequences, with roughly 24% occurring only once. This clonotype appeared a few times. These records were also assigned to another study, of T cells of mothers and their children. That investigation notes: Material was donated by three healthy Caucasian mothers and their six children.

This chain links TRBV29-1 with TRBJ2-5, with 11 positions matching TRBD1. The J call is doubtful: the DNA matches TRBJ2-7 better. The sequence came from a girl aged 2-15 years in good health. The sequencing sample was made of blood. In DNA, the CDR3 is TGCAGCGTAGAGGACAGGGGGCACGAGCAGTACTTC. Translating gives CSVEDRGHEQYF.